This entry lists 29 T cell receptor beta chains sequenced from one sample in a study of radiotherapy plus CTLA-4 blockade in lung cancer. Some clones are missing from TCRdb's copy, which holds only in-frame ones; the method was immunoSEQ multiplex PCR. The sample shows about 78,000 clones, around 87% of them seen only once. Specimen: peripheral blood, collected from a patient treated with radiotherapy plus ipilimumab. All receptors derive from a human donor with non-small cell lung cancer who had a partial response to radiotherapy plus ipilimumab.

The rearrangement links TRBV28 to TRBJ1-3, with no clear D. Germline CDR1 and CDR2: MDHEN and SYDVKM. The length of the CDR3 is 15 residues. The ends were cut back, 3 bases at V and 0 bases at J, with 9 bases in the middle. CDR3 loop: CASSLRRSSGNTIYF. The CDR3 DNA reads as TGTGCCAGCAGTTTGAGGCGGAGCTCTGGAAACACCATATATTTT.

A note on this clone: Other DNA variants within this sample encode the same CDR3. The rearrangement links TRBV9 to TRBJ2-1, with no clear D. Germline lookup yields CDR1 SGDLS and CDR2 YYNGEE. Trimming took 0 bases from V and 0 from J, leaving 7 bases between them. The CDR3 is 15 residues long. The CDR3 DNA reads TGTGCCAGCAGCGTAGACACCCTCTCCTACAATGAGCAGTTCTTC. Translating it yields CASSVDTLSYNEQFF.

The chain recombines TRBV19 with TRBJ2-1; TRBD1 agrees at 10 bases. Losses at the gene ends were 4 bases for V and 10 bases for J; bases not matched to a gene: 7. The CDR3 has 14 amino acids. Germline CDR1 is LNHDA and CDR2 is SQIVND (reference sequence). The CDR3 coding sequence is TGTGCCAGTAGTACCCGACAGGGGGCAGGCGAGCAGTTCTTC. This translates into CASSTRQGAGEQFF.

This rearrangement joins TRBV10-3 to TRBJ2-5, with TRBD1 as a possible D gene (6 bases). Trimming took off 6 bases at V and 2 bases at J, with 16 bases between the two ends. This CDR3 spans 15 amino acids. Germline V gives CDR1 ENHRY, CDR2 SYGVKD. The CDR3 region has the DNA TGTGCCATCAGCCGGGGACAAGGGACACAAGAGACCCAGTACTTC. Protein product: CAISRGQGTQETQYF.

The V gene is TRBV28, the J gene TRBJ2-5; 8 positions agree with TRBD1. J lost 5 bases, V lost 5 bases, and 7 bases had no gene match. Germline V lookup: CDR1 MDHEN, CDR2 SYDVKM. The CDR3 spans 14 residues. DNA of the CDR3: TGTGCCAGCAGTACAAGGACAGGGCGGGAGACCCAGTACTTC. Protein: CASSTRTGRETQYF.

The rearrangement joins TRBV5-1 to TRBJ2-5, with a weak D call TRBD1 (5 bases). Deletions cut 5 bases from V and 1 base from J, with 12 bases between. Germline values: CDR1 SGHRS, CDR2 YFSETQ. This CDR3 comprises 14 residues. The CDR3 DNA is TGCGCCAGCAGTTTCCAGGGTATCCAAGAGACCCAGTACTTC. Translating gives CASSFQGIQETQYF.

The chain joins TRBV5-1 to TRBJ2-3, with unresolved D. The CDR3 contains 16 residues. Germline V lookup: CDR1 SGHRS, CDR2 YFSETQ. V lost 3 bases and J 1 base, leaving 15 bases between the germline ends. CDR3 sequence (DNA): TGCGCCAGCAGCTCTTCTCCCGCTTCAGGCACAGATACGCAGTATTTT. This sequence encodes CASSSSPASGTDTQYF.

The table lists this clone with a few counts. This same CDR3 is encoded by further DNA sequences in the sample. The chain employs TRBV14 and TRBJ2-7; 7 bases match TRBD1. CDR3 length equals 15 residues. Germline V CDR1 and CDR2: SGHDN, FVKESK. V was clipped by 4 bases and J by 6 bases; unmatched bases: 12. The CDR3 protein is CASSPKTGIGREQYF. The CDR3 bases are TGTGCCAGCAGCCCCAAGACAGGGATTGGACGCGAGCAGTACTTC.

This clone showed up just once. The chain recombines TRBV27 with TRBJ1-2; TRBD1 matches at 8 bases. The germline CDR1 and CDR2 sequences are MNHEY and SMNVEV (reference sequence). The CDR3 contains 13 residues. V gave up 4 bases and J gave up 7 bases; unmatched junction bases: 5. The DNA for the CDR3 is TGTGCCAGCAGTTGGATGCAGGGGGCTGGCTACACCTTC. It encodes CASSWMQGAGYTF.

The rearrangement uses TRBV10-3 and TRBJ2-7, with 7 nucleotides matching TRBD1. J lost 7 bases, V lost 9 bases, and 9 bases had no gene match. CDR1 and CDR2 from the germline V gene are ENHRY and SYGVKD. The CDR3 is made up of 12 amino acids. CDR3 region: CAILTGLGEQYV. The CDR3 region has the DNA TGTGCCATTCTGACAGGGCTGGGGGAGCAGTACGTC.

In its sample, this clone was seen once. The rearrangement joins TRBV15 to TRBJ2-2, with 8 bases fitting TRBD2. Germline CDR1 is LNHNV and CDR2 is YYDKDF (reference sequence). The V and J ends lost 4 bases and 1 base, in that order; junction bases with no gene match: 5. The CDR3 has 16 amino acids. The CDR3 bases are TGTGCCACCAGCAAGTTTGCGGGAGGGAACACCGGGGAGCTGTTTTTT. This translates into CATSKFAGGNTGELFF.

This clone has only a few counts. The chain combines TRBV28 with TRBJ1-3; D gene unclear. The CDR3 loop spans 14 amino acids. V was clipped by 4 bases and J by 0 bases, with 7 bases between them. CDR1 is MDHEN and CDR2 is SYDVKM in the germline V gene. The CDR3 protein is CASSSGSSGNTIYF. As DNA, the CDR3 is TGTGCCAGCAGTTCCGGGAGCTCTGGAAACACCATATATTTT.

The chain uses TRBV6-5 and TRBJ1-1; possible D gene TRBD1, 5 bases. Germline CDR1 reads MNHEY; CDR2 reads SVGAGI. The V gene lost 8 bases and the J gene lost 8 bases, with 21 bases spanning the gap. The length of the CDR3 is 14 residues. The CDR3 nucleotides are TGTGCCAGCGGTGGACGGGGGTCGTCTACCGAAGCTTTCTTT. This gives the protein CASGGRGSSTEAFF.

This clone showed up just a few times. V gene TRBV19 combines with J gene TRBJ2-2; 11 positions match TRBD1. This CDR3 is built from 16 residues. The V segment lost 3 bases and the J segment 5 bases; nucleotides outside the gene matches: 5. The germline V gene has CDR1 LNHDA and CDR2 SQIVND (reference sequence). CDR3 nucleotide sequence: TGTGCCAGTAGTATTTTTGGGACAGGGGGAACCGGGGAGCTGTTTTTT. It translates to CASSIFGTGGTGELFF.

The V and J genes are TRBV30 and TRBJ2-5, with TRBD2 identical over 11 bases. Germline trimming cut 3 bases from V and 5 bases from J; bases unmatched to any gene: 5. This CDR3 spans 14 amino acids. Germline values: CDR1 GTSNPN, CDR2 SVGIG (reference sequence). CDR3 loop: CAWSLGLAVETQYF. CDR3 nucleotides: TGTGCCTGGAGCCTGGGACTAGCGGTCGAGACCCAGTACTTC.

The chain couples TRBV4-1 to TRBJ2-7; 7 nucleotides align to TRBD1. Trimming removed 2 bases from V and 2 bases from J; junction bases left unmatched: 3. The CDR3 is 14 residues long. Germline CDR1 is MGHRA and CDR2 is YSYEKL. DNA for the CDR3: TGCGCCAGCAGCCAATCCCAGGGGGCCTACGAGCAGTACTTC. Translated: CASSQSQGAYEQYF.

This clone occurred a few times. The chain employs TRBV19 and TRBJ1-4, with TRBD1 identical over 11 bases. CDR1 and CDR2 from the germline V gene are LNHDA and SQIVND (reference sequence). The ends lost 5 bases at V and 11 bases at J; junction bases unmatched: 10. The CDR3 runs to 15 residues. CDR3 in DNA: TGTGCCAGTAGTTCCACGGACAGGGGGCGAAAGAAACTGTTTTTT. It codes for CASSSTDRGRKKLFF.

The chain employs TRBV27 and TRBJ2-7; 9 nucleotides line up with TRBD2. This CDR3 spans 14 amino acids. Germline V gene data show CDR1 as MNHEY and CDR2 as SMNVEV (reference sequence). V gave up 4 bases and J gave up 4 bases; unmatched junction bases: 5. The CDR3 region is CASSSGLAIYEQYF. As DNA, the CDR3 is TGTGCCAGCAGTTCTGGACTAGCGATTTACGAGCAGTACTTC.

Notes on this clone: Distinct nucleotide sequences in the sample also encode this CDR3. The genes are TRBV11-1 and TRBJ2-1; TRBD1 is a possible D gene (6 bases). Germline values: CDR1 SGHAT, CDR2 FQDESV (reference sequence). V lost 7 bases and J lost 7, with 17 bases in between. The CDR3 is made up of 14 amino acids. The CDR3, as DNA: TGTGCCAGCACCCAGACAGGTATATTAAATGAGCAGTTCTTC. This translates into CASTQTGILNEQFF.

V and J are TRBV28 and TRBJ2-2; TRBD1 agrees at 8 bases. J was trimmed by 5 bases and V by 6 bases; bases with no gene match: 8. This CDR3 has 15 amino acids. Germline lookup yields CDR1 MDHEN and CDR2 SYDVKM. The CDR3 DNA reads as TGTGCCAGCAGCCCGGACAGGGTAGGAACCGGGGAGCTGTTTTTT. This translates into CASSPDRVGTGELFF.

The rearrangement uses TRBV30 and TRBJ2-5, with D possibly being TRBD1 (6 bases). The CDR3 runs 15 residues. Germline V gene lookup returns CDR1 GTSNPN and CDR2 SVGIG (reference sequence). V was cut by 5 bases and J by 1 base, with 17 bases left in between. This chain's CDR3 is CAWDANRARQETQYF. The CDR3 region has the DNA TGTGCCTGGGACGCCAACAGGGCCCGCCAAGAGACCCAGTACTTC.

The V and J genes are TRBV2 and TRBJ2-5; a weak D match, TRBD2 (5 bases). From germline, CDR1 is SNHLY and CDR2 FYNNEI. The CDR3 contains 14 residues. The ends were cut back, 7 bases at V and 5 bases at J, with 17 bases in the middle. The CDR3 DNA reads as TGTGCCAGCATCCCCCCGGGATCCCGGGAGACCCAGTACTTC. Translation gives CASIPPGSRETQYF.

The chain links TRBV4-3 to TRBJ2-1, with TRBD2 matching over 9 bases. The V gene end was trimmed by 0 bases and the J gene end by 11 bases; junction bases not matched to a gene: 11. Germline V gene sequence: CDR1 LGHNA, CDR2 YSLEER. The CDR3 runs 16 residues. The CDR3: CASSQDLYLAGRKQFF. For the CDR3, the DNA is TGCGCCAGCAGCCAAGATCTATATCTAGCGGGGAGGAAGCAGTTCTTC.

The J gene is TRBJ1-4, the V gene TRBV7-2; possibly TRBD1 for D (5 bases). V lost 5 bases and J lost 0, with 10 bases in between. CDR1 is SGHTA, CDR2 FQGNSA, per germline. The CDR3 sequence is 15 residues long. The CDR3 here is CASSPQGATNEKLFF. CDR3 sequence (DNA): TGTGCCAGCAGCCCTCAGGGTGCAACTAATGAAAAACTGTTTTTT. Variable domain in full (rest from reference TRBV7-2 and TRBJ1-4): GAGVSQSPSNKVTEKGKDVELRCDPISGHTALYWYRQSLGQGLEFLIYFQGNSAPDKSGLPSDRFSAERTGGSVSTLTIQRTQQEDSAVYLCASSPQGATNEKLFFGSGTQLSVL.

The chain joins TRBV9 to TRBJ1-4; D uncertain. Germline V CDR1 and CDR2: SGDLS, YYNGEE. CDR3 length: 15 residues. V was pared by 0 bases and J by 0 bases, with 6 bases between. The CDR3 region has the DNA TGTGCCAGCAGCGTAGAAGCTGCAACTAATGAAAAACTGTTTTTT. Its translation is CASSVEAATNEKLFF.

This clone was detected only a few times. J is TRBJ2-5 and V is TRBV6-1; maybe TRBD2 (6 bases). The CDR3 is made up of 13 amino acids. The germline V and J ends were trimmed by 7 bases and 4 bases, with 13 bases remaining between them. Germline CDR1 is MNHNS and CDR2 is SASEGT. Written as DNA, the CDR3 is TGTGCCAGCAAGAGGGGACTCGGAGAGACCCAGTACTTC. Translation: CASKRGLGETQYF.

The chain uses TRBV5-4 and TRBJ2-2; a weak D match, TRBD2 (7 bases). V lost 0 bases to trimming and J lost 7 bases, with 16 bases between them. The V gene's germline CDR1 is SGHNT and CDR2 YYREEE (reference sequence). CDR3 length: 16 amino acids. The DNA of the CDR3 is TGTGCCAGCAGCTTGGTAGCAGGGAGGGGGAGCGGGGAGCTGTTTTTT. Its translation is CASSLVAGRGSGELFF.

The chain recombines TRBV27 with TRBJ1-2; tentatively, D is TRBD1 (5 bases). Germline values: CDR1 MNHEY, CDR2 SMNVEV (reference sequence). V lost 6 bases and J 2 bases, leaving 16 bases between the germline ends. CDR3 length equals 15 residues. The CDR3 protein is CASRIGGTGNYGYTF. CDR3 nucleotides: TGTGCCAGCAGAATCGGGGGGACGGGCAACTATGGCTACACCTTC.

This chain links TRBV30 with TRBJ2-1, with D unclear. In germline, CDR1 is GTSNPN, CDR2 SVGIG (reference sequence). This CDR3 spans 12 amino acids. With 2 bases removed from V and 6 bases from J, the gap between germline ends came to 8 bases. This CDR3 reads CAWSIERNEQFF. Written as DNA, the CDR3 is TGTGCCTGGAGTATCGAGCGCAATGAGCAGTTCTTC.